The source of this TCR beta chain is a study of CD8 T cell repertoires and HIV-1 epitope variants. At the level of the study: Separate wells received one of Twenty-five Gag or Nef variant peptides. Epitopes were three Gag families plus Nef HW9 and YT9. An uncultured baseline aliquot held 1M T cells.

Study findings and constraints: This assay reports beta chains of antigen-expanded cells, not T cell function.

The method was immunoSEQ multiplex PCR; TCRdb's version includes in-frame clones alone and lacks a portion of them. The sample holds about 5,000 clones, roughly 70% seen once. Trimming cost V 0 bases and J 3 bases, with 3 bases left between them. The CDR3 is made up of 13 amino acids. The germline gives CDR1 SGDLS, CDR2 YYNGEE. Details on this clone: Its antigen remains unknown.

The chain joins TRBV9 to TRBJ2-2, with D uncertain. The sequence was collected from a male donor with HIV. Sequencing was carried out using cultured CD8+ T cells derived from PBMCs. In DNA form, the CDR3 reads TGTGCCAGCAGCGTAGTGCACACCGGGGAGCTGTTTTTT. Protein sequence: CASSVVHTGELFF.